This record covers a single T cell receptor beta chain. The data were obtained in a study of T cells in tuberculosis. Study information: T cells were selected with CD1B tetramers loaded with glucose monomycolate. Overall study results and limits: Some low-affinity tetramer-binding T cells may be absent from this sample.

V shed 8 bases and J shed 7 bases, with 9 bases lying between them. Looked up from germline, CDR1 is SNHLY and CDR2 is FYNNEI. This CDR3 comprises 11 residues. Thawed, overnight-rested PBMC were stained with GMM-loaded CD1B tetramer, viability dye and anti-CD3, then sorted. The CD1B tetramers carried C32 glucose monomycolate purified from Rhodococcus equi. Before cryopreservation, the sorted PBMC lost their CD14-expressing monocytes. The protocol was immunoSEQ multiplex PCR, while the TCRdb copy is restricted to in-frame clones and leaves out a portion. The sample contains approximately 57,000 clones, roughly 90% of which appear only once.

Material for sequencing was CD1b-GMM tetramer-negative cells sorted from PBMCs. The chain recombines TRBV2 with TRBJ2-1; D gene unclear. The TCR originated in an adult woman with latent tuberculosis. The DNA of the CDR3 is TGTGCCAGCCCCATGCGGAATGAGCAGTTCTTC. Translating it yields CASPMRNEQFF.